Following are 6 T cell receptor beta chains from one sample sequenced in a study of T cell clones after liver transplantation. Assay used: immunoSEQ multiplex PCR; TCRdb lists only in-frame clones, some missing. The sample records some 80,000 clones, roughly 80% being singletons. This specimen was CD4+ T cells from blood, taken almost 47 months after liver transplant. The receptors shown here come from a human patient who received a liver transplant. Some T cells may be transferred from the graft donor.

This CDR3 reads CASIFARGETQYF. DNA for the CDR3: TGTGCCAGCATTTTTGCCAGGGGAGAGACCCAGTACTTC. The chain uses TRBV6-5 and TRBJ2-5; D possibly corresponds to TRBD1 (6 bases). Per germline, CDR1 MNHEY and CDR2 SVGAGI. V dropped 7 bases and J dropped 4 bases, with 13 bases sitting between them. The CDR3 totals 13 residues.

The chain links TRBV5-1 to TRBJ1-1, with a possible D match to TRBD1 (5 bases). The CDR3 runs to 13 residues. Germline CDR1 and CDR2: SGHRS and YFSETQ. Trimming removed 6 bases at V and 1 base at J, with 10 bases between. The CDR3 DNA reads as TGCGCCAGCACCGAGCAGGGGAACACTGAAGCTTTCTTT. Protein sequence: CASTEQGNTEAFF.

The chain joins TRBV2 to TRBJ2-7; no clear D gene. Germline CDR1 is SNHLY and CDR2 is FYNNEI. V gave up 6 bases and J gave up 4 bases, with 7 bases separating them. The CDR3 is 11 amino acids. CDR3 amino acids: CASSDKYEQYF. The CDR3 bases are TGTGCCAGCAGCGACAAGTACGAGCAGTACTTC.

V and J are TRBV30 and TRBJ1-5; 7 bases map to TRBD1. The CDR3 totals 16 residues. Losses at the gene ends were 0 bases for V and 5 bases for J; bases not matched to a gene: 10. Looked up from germline, CDR1 is GTSNPN and CDR2 is SVGIG (reference sequence). The CDR3 coding sequence is TGTGCCTGGAGTGTTAGGGGGCTGACGGTAGATCAGCCCCAGCATTTT. Amino acids: CAWSVRGLTVDQPQHF.

The V gene is TRBV5-1, the J gene TRBJ1-2; no firm D call. Germline V gene sequence: CDR1 SGHRS, CDR2 YFSETQ. The CDR3 runs to 14 residues. Trimming removed 0 bases at V and 5 bases at J, with 11 bases between. The CDR3 protein is CASSLGEAYYGYTF. In DNA, the CDR3 is TGCGCCAGCAGCTTGGGGGAGGCGTATTATGGCTACACCTTC.

The chain links TRBV7-6 to TRBJ2-7, with D perhaps TRBD1 (6 bases). This CDR3 spans 14 amino acids. Germline CDR1 and CDR2: SGHVS and FNYEAQ. V was shortened by 0 bases and J by 6 bases, with 12 bases between the two germline ends. As DNA, the CDR3 is TGTGCCAGCAGCTTAGCGAACAGGGTAGCCGAGCAGTACTTC. This gives the protein CASSLANRVAEQYF.